This record concerns one T cell receptor beta chain sequence. This specimen belongs to a study of blood T cell repertoires in COVID-19. Across the study: Sites in the United States, Italy and Spain provided acute and convalescent COVID-19 samples. Nucleic acid was either cDNA or gDNA, and it came from T cells, B-cell-depleted T cells, or PBMCs.

Original methodology: Amplification of reference gene primers provided the estimated nucleated cell counts. Sequencing was performed with immunoSEQ multiplex PCR; in TCRdb, only in-frame clones are kept and a portion is missing. V and J calls and clone size are those listed in that table; D and trimming were worked out from the DNA. The sample records 150,000 to 200,000 clones, 65% to 90% being singletons. Enrolled through a virtual design, the participants were between about 18 and 89 years of age and came from approximately 25 US areas. This CDR3 spans 12 amino acids. Between the trimmed V and J ends, which lost 1 base and 6 bases, there was a span of 9 bases. The germline gives CDR1 SQVTM, CDR2 ANQGSEA.

The chain is built from TRBV29-1 and TRBJ1-1; D call uncertain. The specimen sequenced was PBMCs or T cells enriched from blood (not recorded which). The sequence was collected from a man aged 50-60 years who had recovered from COVID-19. The CDR3 here is CSVEGQVAEAFF. CDR3 sequence (DNA): TGCAGCGTTGAAGGGCAAGTGGCTGAAGCTTTCTTT.